This T cell receptor (beta chain) derives from a study of T-cell reconstitution after alpha-beta-depleted transplantation in children. The authors prepared the TCRbeta library with unique molecular identifiers. MiXCR, applied by TCRdb to the PCR reads, yields one record per CDR3 protein. The table records more than 200,000 distinct CDR3 sequences, roughly a tenth of them present only once. Source: PBMCs from the stem cell graft donor, taken from the stem cell graft. This sequence was found in a human donor who donated a stem cell graft to a child with SCID.

CDR3 sequence: CASSQDISGGRNEQFF. The CDR3 nucleotides are TGCGCCAGCAGCCAAGATATTAGCGGGGGGAGGAATGAGCAGTTCTTC. This chain links TRBV4-3 with TRBJ2-1; 10 nucleotides line up with TRBD2. In germline, CDR1 is LGHNA, CDR2 YSLEER. Trimming at V came to 0 bases and at J to 7 bases, leaving 6 bases not matched to a gene. This CDR3 is 16 amino acids long.